Listed below are T cell receptor beta chains from one sample, sequenced in a study of T cell responses to AZD1222 COVID-19 vaccine. Only in-frame clones appear in the TCRdb table, and some are missing; sequencing was by immunoSEQ multiplex PCR. The table has under 35,000 clones, 85% to 90% seen once. The specimen comprised peripheral blood, sampled 28 days after the second AZD1222 dose. The receptors shown here come from an adult who received the AZD1222 COVID-19 vaccine. Both conserved end residues are part of each CDR3. The D gene is left open where the match is weak. Expanded clones are given a class, and other clones once, few, many or no size at all.

d_call clone_size j_call v_call cdr3_nt cdr3_aa
- - TRBJ2-2 TRBV5-4 TGTGCCAGCAGCTTAACAGACACCGGGGAGCTGTTTTTT CASSLTDTGELFF
- - TRBJ1-2 TRBV12-3/TRBV12-4 TGTGCCAGCAGCCTCGTCCGCTATGGCTACACCTTC CASSLVRYGYTF
- - TRBJ1-2 TRBV5-6 TGTGCCAGCAGCTTGGGACGAAGCGGCTACACCTTC CASSLGRSGYTF
- - TRBJ1-2 TRBV5-4 TGTGCCAGCAGCTTCTGGGAAAATAGTGGCTACACCTTC CASSFWENSGYTF
TRBD2 - TRBJ2-3 TRBV5-1 TGCGCCAGCAGCTTTCGGGACTACCAAGATACGCAGTATTTT CASSFRDYQDTQYF
- - TRBJ1-2 TRBV19 TGTGCCAGTAGTAATCGGTATGGAGGCTACACCTTC CASSNRYGGYTF
TRBD2 - TRBJ2-3 TRBV19 TGTGCCAGTAGTGGGCGACCGGGACTAGCGGGGGGGCACACAGATACGCAGTATTTT CASSGRPGLAGGHTDTQYF
- - TRBJ1-5 TRBV19 TGTGCCAGTAGTCGGCAGTTCCCCACAAATCAGCCCCAGCATTTT CASSRQFPTNQPQHF
- - TRBJ2-7 TRBV3-1/TRBV3-2 TGTGCCAGCAGCCCGCAGGGTTACGAGCAGTACTTC CASSPQGYEQYF
- few TRBJ2-1 TRBV7-9 TGTGCCAGCAGCTTAGCCACTAGGTCCGCTCTCTTC CASSLATRSALF